These T cell receptor beta chains were read from a single sample in a study of T-cell reconstitution after alpha-beta-depleted transplantation in children. TCRdb analysed the PCR reads with MiXCR anew, one entry per CDR3 protein. The table has fewer than 550,000 distinct CDR3 sequences, 15% to 20% seen once. The sample was PBMCs, mostly from graft donor cells, taken 360 days after TCRalphabeta/CD19-depleted stem cell transplant. All receptors derive from a boy in the first two years of life who had a stem cell transplant for Wiskott-Aldrich syndrome, so the T cells may come from the graft donor. The CDR3 runs from the conserved cysteine through the conserved F or W. D genes are given only for firm matches. The listing skips clone size in some rows; elsewhere it reads once, few, many or a size class.

cdr3_aa: CASSYSGGGYGYTF; cdr3_nt: TGTGCCAGCAGTTACTCGGGAGGGGGGTATGGCTACACCTTC; d_call: -; v_call: TRBV6-5; j_call: TRBJ1-2; clone_size: -
cdr3_aa: CASSLEVTGELFF; cdr3_nt: TGCGCCAGCAGCTTAGAAGTAACCGGGGAGCTGTTTTTT; d_call: -; v_call: TRBV5-1; j_call: TRBJ2-2; clone_size: many
cdr3_aa: CASSFKGGGDGYTF; cdr3_nt: TGTGCCAGCAGCTTCAAAGGGGGCGGAGATGGCTACACCTTC; d_call: TRBD1; v_call: TRBV7-9; j_call: TRBJ1-2; clone_size: -
cdr3_aa: CASSDLRQGKEAQYF; cdr3_nt: TGTGCCAGCAGTGATCTCAGACAGGGCAAGGAGGCCCAGTACTTC; d_call: TRBD1; v_call: TRBV25-1; j_call: TRBJ2-5; clone_size: few
cdr3_aa: CASSLRGLIYTDTQYF; cdr3_nt: TGTGCCAGCAGTTTAAGGGGACTAATTTACACAGATACGCAGTATTTT; d_call: TRBD2; v_call: TRBV28; j_call: TRBJ2-3; clone_size: few
cdr3_aa: CASSQDLGQGAWEQYF; cdr3_nt: TGCGCCAGCAGCCAAGATCTTGGACAGGGGGCTTGGGAGCAGTACTTC; d_call: TRBD1; v_call: TRBV4-3; j_call: TRBJ2-7; clone_size: -
cdr3_aa: CATSRDGGPYEQYF; cdr3_nt: TGTGCCACCAGCCGCGACGGGGGACCGTACGAGCAGTACTTC; d_call: -; v_call: TRBV15; j_call: TRBJ2-7; clone_size: -
cdr3_aa: CASSWSLYNEQFF; cdr3_nt: TGTGCCAGCAGCTGGAGCCTCTACAATGAGCAGTTCTTC; d_call: -; v_call: TRBV5-6; j_call: TRBJ2-1; clone_size: -
cdr3_aa: CAISDPVSPLHF; cdr3_nt: TGTGCCATCAGTGACCCGGTGTCACCCCTCCACTTT; d_call: -; v_call: TRBV10-3; j_call: TRBJ1-6; clone_size: -
cdr3_aa: CAIAQAVQETQYF; cdr3_nt: TGTGCCATCGCGCAGGCTGTCCAAGAGACCCAGTACTTC; d_call: -; v_call: TRBV10-3; j_call: TRBJ2-5; clone_size: few
cdr3_aa: CASSPILTQQETQYF; cdr3_nt: TGTGCCAGCTCACCAATTTTGACACAGCAAGAGACCCAGTACTTC; d_call: -; v_call: TRBV18; j_call: TRBJ2-5; clone_size: -
cdr3_aa: CASSSGLAVSGANVLTF; cdr3_nt: TGTGCCAGCAGCTCGGGACTAGCGGTCTCTGGGGCCAACGTCCTGACTTTC; d_call: TRBD2; v_call: TRBV11-3; j_call: TRBJ2-6; clone_size: -
cdr3_aa: CASSRSRGDNEQFF; cdr3_nt: TGCGCCAGCAGTAGGTCCAGGGGGGACAATGAGCAGTTCTTC; d_call: -; v_call: TRBV5-1; j_call: TRBJ2-1; clone_size: many
cdr3_aa: CALQGENIQYF; cdr3_nt: TGTGCCCTCCAGGGGGAAAACATTCAGTACTTC; d_call: TRBD1; v_call: TRBV2; j_call: TRBJ2-4; clone_size: -
cdr3_aa: CSVELDWGDEQYF; cdr3_nt: TGCAGCGTTGAACTTGACTGGGGTGACGAGCAGTACTTC; d_call: -; v_call: TRBV29-1; j_call: TRBJ2-7; clone_size: many
cdr3_aa: CASSHTTNTGELFF; cdr3_nt: TGTGCCAGCTCTCATACCACGAACACCGGGGAGCTGTTTTTT; d_call: -; v_call: TRBV18; j_call: TRBJ2-2; clone_size: few
cdr3_aa: CASSMGTANTEAFF; cdr3_nt: TGTGCCAGCTCTATGGGGACAGCCAACACTGAAGCTTTCTTT; d_call: TRBD1; v_call: TRBV2; j_call: TRBJ1-1; clone_size: -
cdr3_aa: CASSLVQGHSYEQYF; cdr3_nt: TGTGCCAGCAGCTTAGTTCAGGGACATTCCTACGAGCAGTACTTC; d_call: -; v_call: TRBV7-2; j_call: TRBJ2-7; clone_size: -
cdr3_aa: CASSFRGSGELFF; cdr3_nt: TGCGCCAGCAGCTTCCGCGGGTCCGGGGAGCTGTTTTTT; d_call: -; v_call: TRBV5-1; j_call: TRBJ2-2; clone_size: -
cdr3_aa: CSARFRTAVSYEQYF; cdr3_nt: TGCAGTGCAAGATTCCGGACAGCCGTCTCCTACGAGCAGTACTTC; d_call: -; v_call: TRBV20-1; j_call: TRBJ2-7; clone_size: -
cdr3_aa: CASRPSGSPNEQFF; cdr3_nt: TGTGCCAGCAGACCGTCCGGATCCCCCAATGAGCAGTTCTTC; d_call: -; v_call: TRBV6-1; j_call: TRBJ2-1; clone_size: -
cdr3_aa: CASSYSAGRSADTQYF; cdr3_nt: TGTGCCAGCAGTTACTCGGCCGGGAGAAGCGCAGATACGCAGTATTTT; d_call: -; v_call: TRBV6-5; j_call: TRBJ2-3; clone_size: -
cdr3_aa: CASSYLGLAGGHDEQFF; cdr3_nt: TGTGCCAGCAGTTACCTTGGACTAGCGGGAGGCCATGATGAGCAGTTCTTC; d_call: TRBD2; v_call: TRBV6-2/TRBV6-3; j_call: TRBJ2-1; clone_size: few